This T cell receptor (beta chain) was obtained from a study of immune evolution from preneoplasia to lung adenocarcinoma. To note about this clone: Its matching antigen is unknown.

Sequenced by immunoSEQ multiplex PCR; TCRdb stores in-frame clones only, minus some. The sample has 8,500 to 13,000 clones, approximately 81% seen once. Overall study results and limits: Compared with EGFR-mutant or double wild-type lesions, KRAS-mutant nodules were more clonal.

The CDR3 loop spans 15 amino acids. V shed 4 bases, J shed 3 bases, and the junction held 4 bases outside the gene matches. Germline V lookup: CDR1 MNHNS, CDR2 SASEGT. Specimen: FFPE minimally invasive lung adenocarcinoma tissue. This rearrangement joins TRBV6-1 to TRBJ2-1; 9 nucleotides agree with TRBD2. This receptor was identified in a person aged 70 to 85 with lung adenocarcinoma. CDR3 residues: CASSAPTSGYNEQFF. The CDR3 region has the DNA TGTGCCAGCAGTGCGCCGACTAGCGGCTACAATGAGCAGTTCTTC.